This T cell receptor (beta chain) was found in a study of blood T cell repertoires in COVID-19 (dated by TCRdb to the early 2020s). The study in broad terms: Samples covering the acute and convalescent phases of COVID-19 were provided by collaborators in the United States, Italy and Spain. Deeply sampled blood TCRbeta repertoires from subjects exposed to, actively infected with, or recovered from COVID-19 were included in the dataset. The repertoires were released in a freely available public database intended as a resource for research on the immune response to SARS-CoV-2. Sample metadata almost always included a de-identified subject ID, COVID-19 status, age in years and sex. The material from the prospective study consisted of cDNA or gDNA derived from T cells, B-cell-depleted T cells, or PBMCs. Samples came from the ongoing ImmuneRACE study (first 160 participants) plus 1,254 subjects from 6 global collaborators. Where HLA class I and class II types were available, the types were taken from metadata supplied by the sample provider, not from assay-based typing. General conclusions and limits of the study: The quantity of clinical and demographic metadata differed by source and by participant and was supplied without curation.

As concerns this clone: Its antigen specificity is not known. The junction departs from the called germline gene at one end, perhaps through a read error.

Enrolling through a virtual design, the prospective study's participants ranged in age from roughly 18 to 89 years and lived across roughly 24 United States geographic areas. To assign participants to cohorts, the prospective study relied on clinical history that participants themselves reported in a screening survey and a study questionnaire. For ImmuneRACE Cohort 3, a participant was defined as recovered based on two consecutive negative NP/OP PCR tests, clearance by a healthcare professional, or resolution of symptoms. In the prospective study, mobile phlebotomists collected whole blood, serum and a nasopharyngeal or oropharyngeal swab from each participant. Over a roughly two-month period, participants in the prospective study had the option of providing additional blood draws and questionnaires. Before DNA extraction, blood samples from the prospective study were shipped at room temperature or frozen.

TCRbeta CDR3 regions were amplified from genomic DNA by means of the immunoSEQ Assay, a bias-controlled multiplex PCR. Turning to the authors' computational methods: The number of nucleated cells in each sample was estimated by amplification of reference gene primers within the assay. To quantify the absolute abundance of each unique TCRbeta CDR3 rearrangement, sequence reads were collapsed and filtered. Productive Simpson clonality was computed per sample as the square root of Simpson's diversity index over productive rearrangements. This immuneACCESS table, as held by TCRdb, lists in-frame sequences with V and J called but not all clones. Of the missing ones, under half trace to an unresolved V gene in checked studies; the others have no known cause. V and J calls and clone size follow that table, whereas D and trimming were derived from the DNA. The sample table contains fewer than 400,000 clones; only one count was recorded for 87% of them. The ten largest clones capture roughly 10% of the sample.

The germline V gene provides CDR1 LGHNT and CDR2 FRNRAP. The CDR3, cysteine through phenylalanine, is 14 amino acids long. Of all the DNA, just the CDR3 is kept, 42 bases in frame from base 1. The sample taken for sequencing was PBMCs or T cells enriched from blood (not recorded which). This TCR derives from a woman in her forties or fifties who had recovered from COVID-19. The chain uses TRBV12-5 and TRBJ1-5, with TRBD1 matching 7 junction bases. The encoded CDR3 is CASGYPGGNRPQHF. The sequenced DNA: TGTGCTAGTGGTTACCCAGGGGGAAATCGGCCCCAGCATTTT.